What follows are 24 T cell receptor beta chains derived from one specimen sequenced in a study of T cell changes during pregnancy in multiple sclerosis. The repertoire was sequenced with immunoSEQ multiplex PCR; TCRdb's copy has only in-frame clones and lacks some. The sample has tens of thousands of clones, 85% to 95% seen once. The sequencing here drew on peripheral blood, taken after pregnancy. These receptors were obtained from a female donor with multiple sclerosis, enrolled in a pregnancy study.

The chain has TRBV7-2 and TRBJ1-2; no reliable D call. The CDR3 covers 16 residues. Trimming took 2 bases from V and 1 from J, leaving 14 bases between them. Germline V lookup: CDR1 SGHTA, CDR2 FQGNSA. The CDR3 DNA reads as TGTGCCAGCAGCTTACCTCCTGGGCAAATTAACTATGGCTACACCTTC. It yields the protein CASSLPPGQINYGYTF. Full variable domain (missing parts from reference TRBV7-2 and TRBJ1-2): GAGVSQSPSNKVTEKGKDVELRCDPISGHTALYWYRQSLGQGLEFLIYFQGNSAPDKSGLPSDRFSAERTGGSVSTLTIQRTQQEDSAVYLCASSLPPGQINYGYTFGSGTRLTVV.

The V call is TRBV6-5, the J call TRBJ2-5; TRBD2 aligns across 10 bases. CDR1 and CDR2 (germline): MNHEY, SVGAGI. With 6 bases clipped from V and 3 bases from J, the junction kept 4 bases outside the gene matches. The CDR3 extends over 14 amino acids. DNA for the CDR3: TGTGCCAGCAGATTTAGCGGGGGGAAAGAGACCCAGTACTTC. It specifies CASRFSGGKETQYF.

The chain links TRBV7-2 to TRBJ2-1; no definite D call. The V end was cut by 1 base, the J end by 3 bases, with 4 bases between. CDR1 and CDR2 from the germline V gene are SGHTA and FQGNSA. This CDR3 region has 13 residues. The CDR3 loop reads CASSLDYYNEQFF. The CDR3, as DNA: TGTGCCAGCAGCTTAGACTACTACAATGAGCAGTTCTTC.

This chain connects TRBV18 to TRBJ1-2; D unclear. This CDR3 is 14 amino acids long. Deletions cut 3 bases from V and 3 bases from J, with 11 bases between. Germline V gene data show CDR1 as KGHSH and CDR2 as LQKENI. DNA for the CDR3: TGTGCCAGCTCACCCGGTCTGAGTTACTATGGCTACACCTTC. Translation: CASSPGLSYYGYTF.

The V gene is TRBV6-6, the J gene TRBJ1-2; possibly TRBD1 for D (6 bases). Germline lookup yields CDR1 MNHNY and CDR2 SVGAGI (reference sequence). V was trimmed by 2 bases and J by 6 bases, leaving 16 bases between them. The CDR3 runs 15 residues. CDR3 DNA: TGTGCCAGCAGTTACGCCAGGGGCCCTACGGATGGCTACACCTTC. Its translation: CASSYARGPTDGYTF.

The chain joins TRBV19 to TRBJ2-7; 10 bases match TRBD1. V gave up 4 bases and J gave up 3 bases; unmatched junction bases: 21. CDR3 length: 20 residues. The germline V gene has CDR1 LNHDA and CDR2 SQIVND (reference sequence). The CDR3 DNA reads as TGTGCCAGTAGTAGACGAAAAACCGGGACAGGGGATACTTCAATCTACGAGCAGTACTTC. As protein: CASSRRKTGTGDTSIYEQYF.

The J gene is TRBJ1-1, the V gene TRBV7-2; tentative D call: TRBD1 (5 bases). Germline V lookup: CDR1 SGHTA, CDR2 FQGNSA. V was shortened by 5 bases and J by 1 base, with 14 bases between the two germline ends. CDR3 length equals 15 residues. The CDR3 region is CASSPQGRENTEAFF. The CDR3 nucleotides read TGTGCCAGCAGCCCTCAGGGCAGGGAGAACACTGAAGCTTTCTTT.

J is TRBJ1-3 and V is TRBV28; the D gene is possibly TRBD1 (6 bases). Germline V gene data show CDR1 as MDHEN and CDR2 as SYDVKM. This CDR3 has 15 residues. Trimming stripped 4 bases from V and 4 bases from J, with 14 bases between. The chain's CDR3 is CASSSPGGAGNTIYF. DNA for the CDR3: TGTGCCAGCAGTTCCCCGGGGGGGGCGGGAAACACCATATATTTT.

The V gene is TRBV11-2, the J gene TRBJ2-7; the D gene is possibly TRBD2 (7 bases). The CDR3 consists of 16 residues. V was trimmed by 6 bases and J by 4 bases, leaving 22 bases between them. The germline gives CDR1 SGHAT, CDR2 FQNNGV. The DNA of the CDR3 is TGTGCCAGCAGACCTATCGGTAGGGGGGGCCGTTACGAGCAGTACTTC. Translation gives CASRPIGRGGRYEQYF.

The V and J genes are TRBV2 and TRBJ1-5; D might be TRBD1 (5 bases). Trimming cost V 1 base and J 2 bases, with 12 bases left between them. The CDR3 is made up of 16 amino acids. CDR1 is SNHLY and CDR2 is FYNNEI in the germline V gene. CDR3 amino acids: CASSEGGPGRNQPQHF. The CDR3 DNA follows: TGTGCCAGCAGTGAAGGCGGACCAGGGCGCAATCAGCCCCAGCATTTT. The complete variable domain, with remaining parts taken from reference TRBV2 and TRBJ1-5, reads EPEVTQTPSHQVTQMGQEVILRCVPISNHLYFYWYRQILGQKVEFLVSFYNNEISEKSEIFDDQFSVERPDGSNFTLKIRSTKLEDSAMYFCASSEGGPGRNQPQHFGDGTRLSIL.

J is TRBJ2-3 and V is TRBV4-1; D is perhaps TRBD1 (5 bases). The V gene lost 0 bases and the J gene lost 2 bases, with 15 bases spanning the gap. CDR1 is MGHRA and CDR2 is YSYEKL in the germline V gene. The CDR3 sequence is 17 residues long. The CDR3 bases are TGCGCCAGCAGCCAAGATCGGGCAGCAGGACACACAGATACGCAGTATTTT. Encoded protein: CASSQDRAAGHTDTQYF.

Details on this clone: Other DNA sequences in this specimen translate into the identical CDR3. The V and J genes are TRBV27 and TRBJ1-2, with D perhaps TRBD1 (6 bases). V lost 2 bases, J lost 2 bases, and 6 bases lay in between. The V gene's germline CDR1 is MNHEY and CDR2 SMNVEV (reference sequence). This CDR3 has 13 amino acids. The CDR3 region is CASSLTGNYGYTF. Written as DNA, the CDR3 is TGTGCCAGCAGTTTAACAGGGAACTATGGCTACACCTTC.

The J gene is TRBJ1-4, the V gene TRBV9, with a tentative D call TRBD1 (5 bases). Germline loops: CDR1 SGDLS, CDR2 YYNGEE. The CDR3 is made up of 16 amino acids. Trimming shortened V by 3 bases and J by 7 bases, and 19 bases separated the two germline ends. CDR3 sequence: CASSARVSGRGEKLFF. The CDR3 DNA is TGTGCCAGCAGCGCGAGGGTGTCAGGGAGGGGTGAAAAACTGTTTTTT. The full variable domain, with the rest looked up from reference TRBV9 and TRBJ1-4, is DSGVTQTPKHLITATGQRVTLRCSPRSGDLSVYWYQQSLDQGLQFLIQYYNGEERAKGNILERFSAQQFPDLHSELNLSSLELGDSALYFCASSARVSGRGEKLFFGSGTQLSVL.

J is TRBJ2-7 and V is TRBV25-1; D perhaps matches TRBD2 (6 bases). This CDR3 spans 18 amino acids. V gave up 3 bases and J gave up 8 bases, with 29 bases separating them. CDR1 is MGHDK and CDR2 is SYGVNS in the germline V gene. CDR3 loop: CASSDDGGWGRRARQQYF. Written as DNA, the CDR3 is TGTGCCAGCAGTGATGACGGAGGGTGGGGGAGGAGGGCCCGACAGCAGTACTTC.

This chain joins TRBV5-4 and TRBJ2-1; 10 nucleotides match TRBD2. There are 16 residues in the CDR3. CDR1 SGHNT and CDR2 YYREEE come from the germline V gene (reference sequence). V trimming: 2 bases; J trimming: 7 bases; junction bases outside the gene matches: 9. Written as DNA, the CDR3 is TGTGCCAGCAGCTTCACTAGCGGGGTCGGCTGGAATGAGCAGTTCTTC. Protein: CASSFTSGVGWNEQFF.

The chain combines TRBV5-1 with TRBJ1-1; a weak D match, TRBD1 (5 bases). CDR1 is SGHRS and CDR2 is YFSETQ in the germline V gene. Trimming removed 3 bases at V and 1 base at J, with 10 bases between. CDR3 size: 14 residues. CDR3 loop: CASSSNQGNTEAFF. DNA for the CDR3: TGCGCCAGCAGCTCAAATCAGGGGAACACTGAAGCTTTCTTT.

This clone was counted a few times. This chain joins TRBV28 and TRBJ1-1; D perhaps matches TRBD1 (5 bases). Germline V gives CDR1 MDHEN, CDR2 SYDVKM. Trimming left V 6 bases short and J 5 bases short, with 7 bases between. This CDR3 contains 11 residues. The CDR3 loop reads CASRDKTEAFF. In nucleotides, the CDR3 is TGTGCCAGCAGGGACAAAACTGAAGCTTTCTTT.

J is TRBJ1-5 and V is TRBV19, with D possibly being TRBD1 (5 bases). From germline, CDR1 is LNHDA and CDR2 SQIVND (reference sequence). There are 15 residues in the CDR3. With 3 bases removed from V and 0 bases from J, the gap between germline ends came to 9 bases. The CDR3 sequence: CASSMGGLSNQPQHF. The CDR3 DNA reads TGTGCCAGTAGTATGGGGGGACTTAGCAATCAGCCCCAGCATTTT.

This clone is judged medium-sized. This rearrangement joins TRBV13 to TRBJ2-1, with D possibly TRBD2 on 6 matching bases. CDR3 length: 14 residues. Germline V gene data show CDR1 as PRHDT and CDR2 as FYEKMQ (reference sequence). V lost 4 bases to trimming and J lost 5 bases, with 12 bases between them. This chain's CDR3 is CASSWRATDNEQFF. The CDR3 DNA follows: TGTGCCAGCAGCTGGAGGGCAACCGACAATGAGCAGTTCTTC.

This chain uses TRBV13 with TRBJ1-1; 8 bases fit TRBD1. The V and J ends lost 7 bases and 5 bases, in that order; junction bases with no gene match: 12. The length of the CDR3 is 15 residues. Per germline, CDR1 PRHDT and CDR2 FYEKMQ (reference sequence). The CDR3 is CASNRGGGRETEAFF. In nucleotides, the CDR3 is TGTGCCAGCAACAGGGGGGGAGGTAGGGAGACTGAAGCTTTCTTT.

This clone was detected once. This chain connects TRBV19 to TRBJ1-6, with a weak D call TRBD1 (5 bases). Germline-derived CDR1 and CDR2 are LNHDA and SQIVND (reference sequence). V was trimmed by 7 bases and J by 5 bases, leaving 18 bases between them. CDR3 size: 16 residues. This CDR3 reads CASTFKAGDNNSPLHF. The CDR3 coding sequence is TGTGCCAGTACCTTCAAGGCGGGGGATAATAATTCACCCCTCCACTTT.

This chain links TRBV5-4 with TRBJ2-1; tentatively, D is TRBD2 (6 bases). V lost 1 base to trimming and J lost 0 bases, with 17 bases between them. From germline, CDR1 is SGHNT and CDR2 YYREEE (reference sequence). This CDR3 is built from 18 residues. The CDR3 here is CASSLRGAGPSSYNEQFF. CDR3 coding DNA: TGTGCCAGCAGCTTGAGGGGAGCGGGTCCAAGCTCCTACAATGAGCAGTTCTTC.

The chain employs TRBV11-2 and TRBJ2-5; TRBD1 might be the D (6 bases). There are 15 residues in the CDR3. Trimming shortened V by 5 bases and J by 7 bases, and 20 bases separated the two germline ends. Germline CDR1 and CDR2: SGHAT and FQNNGV. Written as DNA, the CDR3 is TGTGCCAGCAGCGTCTCACAGGGTCCGGTCGGGACCCAGTACTTC. Its protein is CASSVSQGPVGTQYF.

This chain links TRBV9 with TRBJ1-6; the match to TRBD1 covers 7 bases. The germline V gene has CDR1 SGDLS and CDR2 YYNGEE. The ends lost 4 bases at V and 4 bases at J; junction bases unmatched: 8. There are 16 residues in the CDR3. The CDR3 is CASSPPGTAYNSPLHF. CDR3 DNA sequence: TGTGCCAGCAGCCCCCCAGGGACAGCTTATAATTCACCCCTCCACTTT.